Listed below are T cell receptor beta chains from one sample, sequenced in a study of tumour-infiltrating T cells in Burkitt lymphoma. Some clones are missing from TCRdb's copy, which holds only in-frame ones; the method was immunoSEQ multiplex PCR. The profile shows more than 40,000 clones, less than 40% of them singletons. The source material was tumor tissue. These receptors were collected from a human donor with Burkitt lymphoma. Each CDR3 is given with its conserved first and last residue. The D gene is left open where the match is weak. Not every row has a clone size; where given, it reads once, few, many or a size class.

.	TRBJ2-5	13	once	TRBV5-1	CASSWDARETQYF	TGCGCCAGCAGCTGGGACGCTCGGGAGACCCAGTACTTC
.	TRBJ1-4	15	.	TRBV5-5	CASSRMGVGDEKLFF	TGTGCCAGCAGCCGAATGGGGGTCGGAGATGAAAAACTGTTTTTT
TRBD2	TRBJ2-1	15	.	TRBV7-6	CASSSGGGSYNEQFF	TGTGCCAGCAGCTCCGGCGGGGGATCCTACAATGAGCAGTTCTTC
TRBD2	TRBJ2-5	14	.	TRBV18	CASTTAGAEETQYF	TGTGCCAGCACAACAGCGGGGGCGGAAGAGACCCAGTACTTC
TRBD1	TRBJ1-2	14	once	TRBV5-1	CASSQGTGPYGYTF	TGCGCCAGCAGCCAAGGGACAGGGCCCTATGGCTACACCTTC
.	TRBJ1-4	14	.	TRBV6-1	CASNLGGAGEKLFF	TGTGCCAGCAACCTCGGGGGGGCGGGTGAAAAACTGTTTTTT
.	TRBJ2-1	14	.	TRBV6-6	CASSYRDSYNEQFF	TGTGCCAGCAGTTACCGAGACTCCTACAATGAGCAGTTCTTC
TRBD1	TRBJ1-2	16	few	TRBV5-4	CASSSPGTGANYGYTF	TGTGCCAGCAGCTCTCCCGGGACAGGGGCCAACTATGGCTACACCTTC
TRBD1	TRBJ1-5	15	.	TRBV5-1	CASSWGTGGNQPQHF	TGCGCCAGCAGCTGGGGGACAGGGGGAAATCAGCCCCAGCATTTT
.	TRBJ2-3	16	.	TRBV5-1	CASSLAGRGGTDTQYF	TGCGCCAGCAGCTTGGCCGGACGGGGAGGCACAGATACGCAGTATTTT
.	TRBJ1-3	16	.	TRBV14	CASSQDTPRGRNTIYF	TGTGCCAGCAGCCAAGATACTCCCCGAGGAAGGAACACCATATATTTT
.	TRBJ1-2	14	.	TRBV5-4	CASSLSGSNYGYTF	TGTGCCAGCAGCTTGTCAGGGAGTAACTATGGCTACACCTTC
TRBD1	TRBJ1-5	13	.	TRBV28	CASSDRGQQPQHF	TGTGCCAGCAGTGACAGGGGGCAGCAGCCCCAGCATTTT
.	TRBJ2-5	14	once	TRBV7-2	CASSSRPERETQYF	TGTGCCAGCAGTTCCCGGCCGGAACGGGAGACCCAGTACTTC
.	TRBJ1-4	14	few	TRBV4-1	CASSQAQYNEKLFF	TGCGCCAGCAGCCAAGCCCAGTATAATGAAAAACTGTTTTTT
.	TRBJ2-7	12	.	TRBV29-1	CSVADSPYEQYF	TGCAGCGTTGCGGACAGCCCATACGAGCAGTACTTC
.	TRBJ2-1	16	.	TRBV15	CATSRGTVSSYNEQFF	TGTGCCACCAGCAGAGGGACTGTCAGCTCCTACAATGAGCAGTTCTTC
.	TRBJ2-5	19	few	TRBV6-1	CASSEAYFLSSGPQETQYF	TGTGCCAGCAGTGAAGCTTACTTCTTATCTTCGGGTCCTCAAGAGACCCAGTACTTC
TRBD1	TRBJ2-7	14	.	TRBV2	CASSARDRGIEQYF	TGTGCCAGCAGTGCCCGGGACAGGGGTATCGAGCAGTACTTC
.	TRBJ1-1	14	.	TRBV4-1	CASSPGQTNTEAFF	TGCGCCAGCAGCCCCGGACAAACGAACACTGAAGCTTTCTTT
.	TRBJ1-2	15	few	TRBV14	CASSQGVQGFDGYTF	TGTGCCAGCAGCCAAGGTGTCCAGGGCTTCGATGGCTACACCTTC
.	TRBJ2-1	14	.	TRBV7-9	CASSLDVLYNEQFF	TGTGCCAGCAGCCTCGATGTTCTTTACAATGAGCAGTTCTTC
TRBD2	TRBJ2-3	13	.	TRBV10-3	CASTSGGTDTQYF	TGTGCCTCGACTAGCGGGGGCACAGATACGCAGTATTTT
TRBD1	TRBJ1-6	14	.	TRBV25-1	CASSATGTGSPLHF	TGTGCCAGCAGTGCGACAGGGACGGGATCACCCCTCCACTTT
.	TRBJ2-5	15	.	TRBV7-2	CASSLAKQYQETQYF	TGTGCCAGCAGCTTAGCGAAACAGTACCAAGAGACCCAGTACTTC
.	TRBJ1-2	12	few	TRBV10-3	CAISDSWGGYTF	TGTGCCATCAGTGATAGTTGGGGTGGCTACACCTTC
.	TRBJ2-2	13	few	TRBV7-8	CASQRGPTGELFF	TGTGCCAGCCAGAGGGGACCCACTGGGGAGCTGTTTTTT
.	TRBJ1-5	10	.	TRBV20-1	CSAMGAPQHF	TGCAGTGCTATGGGCGCGCCCCAGCATTTT
.	TRBJ2-1	13	few	TRBV29-1	CSVVAVGDNEQFF	TGCAGCGTTGTCGCAGTGGGAGACAATGAGCAGTTCTTC
TRBD1	TRBJ2-7	14	.	TRBV9	CASSVARQGNEQYF	TGTGCCAGCAGCGTAGCCCGACAGGGGAACGAGCAGTACTTC
.	TRBJ2-1	12	.	TRBV5-1	CASSFSLGHQFF	TGCGCCAGCAGCTTTTCTCTCGGACACCAGTTCTTC
TRBD2	TRBJ2-2	14	.	TRBV7-9	CASRGLAFTGELFF	TGTGCCAGCAGGGGACTAGCCTTCACCGGGGAGCTGTTTTTT
TRBD1	TRBJ2-7	14	.	TRBV6-5	CASSPMTGGYEQYF	TGTGCCAGCAGCCCCATGACAGGGGGCTACGAGCAGTACTTC
.	TRBJ2-1	14	few	TRBV7-6	CASSFQGGWDEQFF	TGTGCCAGCAGCTTCCAGGGGGGGTGGGACGAGCAGTTCTTC
.	TRBJ1-3	16	few	TRBV5-1	CASSLGGSWSGNTIYF	TGCGCCAGCAGCTTGGGAGGGAGTTGGTCTGGAAACACCATATATTTT
TRBD1	TRBJ2-3	14	.	TRBV29-1	CSVQGTGGAKTQYF	TGCAGCGTTCAGGGGACAGGGGGCGCGAAGACGCAGTATTTT
.	TRBJ1-6	13	.	TRBV27	CASSFKVSSPLHF	TGTGCCAGCAGTTTTAAGGTCAGCTCACCCCTCCACTTT
.	TRBJ1-3	12	.	TRBV4-1	CASSLTGNTIYF	TGCGCCAGCAGCTTAACAGGAAACACCATATATTTT
.	TRBJ1-2	16	few	TRBV4-3	CASSQEMGGRRHGYTF	TGCGCCAGCAGCCAAGAGATGGGAGGCAGGCGTCATGGCTACACCTTC
TRBD1	TRBJ1-5	14	.	TRBV27	CASSLRDSNQPQHF	TGTGCCAGCAGTTTAAGGGACAGTAATCAGCCCCAGCATTTT
.	TRBJ1-1	16	.	TRBV5-1	CASSPQFRNMNTEAFF	TGCGCCAGCAGCCCGCAGTTCCGAAACATGAACACTGAAGCTTTCTTT
.	TRBJ1-2	15	.	TRBV4-1	CASSPNTGVNYGYTF	TGCGCCAGCAGCCCGAACACAGGTGTAAACTATGGCTACACCTTC
.	TRBJ1-2	16	.	TRBV6-5	CASSYQGTVLRDGYTF	TGTGCCAGCAGTTATCAGGGTACTGTACTAAGGGATGGCTACACCTTC
TRBD2	TRBJ2-3	15	.	TRBV9	CASSVGGGRPDTQYF	TGTGCCAGCAGCGTCGGGGGGGGGAGGCCAGATACGCAGTATTTT
TRBD1	TRBJ2-7	13	.	TRBV6-5	CASSQTGYYEQYF	TGTGCCAGCAGCCAGACAGGGTACTACGAGCAGTACTTC
TRBD2	TRBJ2-3	14	.	TRBV7-3	CASSLLGGEDTQYF	TGTGCCAGCAGCTTACTGGGGGGGGAAGATACGCAGTATTTT
.	TRBJ2-2	14	few	TRBV27	CASSLRRVTGELFF	TGTGCCAGCAGTTTAAGGAGAGTCACCGGGGAGCTGTTTTTT
.	TRBJ1-4	15	.	TRBV6-5	CASSYGGRGNEKLFF	TGTGCCAGCAGTTACGGGGGGCGAGGTAATGAAAAACTGTTTTTT
.	TRBJ2-5	13	.	TRBV18	CASSPFGGETQYF	TGTGCCAGCTCACCATTCGGCGGGGAGACCCAGTACTTC
.	TRBJ1-1	13	.	TRBV7-3	CASSAGVNTEAFF	TGTGCCAGCAGCGCCGGGGTGAACACTGAAGCTTTCTTT
.	TRBJ1-4	15	few	TRBV14	CASSQFISTNEKLFF	TGTGCCAGCAGCCAATTCATCTCAACTAATGAAAAACTGTTTTTT
.	TRBJ2-7	13	few	TRBV7-9	CASTPPGLREQYF	TGTGCCAGCACCCCCCCCGGCCTAAGGGAGCAGTACTTC
.	TRBJ2-3	12	.	TRBV7-3	CASSKGADTQYF	TGTGCCAGCAGCAAAGGGGCAGATACGCAGTATTTT